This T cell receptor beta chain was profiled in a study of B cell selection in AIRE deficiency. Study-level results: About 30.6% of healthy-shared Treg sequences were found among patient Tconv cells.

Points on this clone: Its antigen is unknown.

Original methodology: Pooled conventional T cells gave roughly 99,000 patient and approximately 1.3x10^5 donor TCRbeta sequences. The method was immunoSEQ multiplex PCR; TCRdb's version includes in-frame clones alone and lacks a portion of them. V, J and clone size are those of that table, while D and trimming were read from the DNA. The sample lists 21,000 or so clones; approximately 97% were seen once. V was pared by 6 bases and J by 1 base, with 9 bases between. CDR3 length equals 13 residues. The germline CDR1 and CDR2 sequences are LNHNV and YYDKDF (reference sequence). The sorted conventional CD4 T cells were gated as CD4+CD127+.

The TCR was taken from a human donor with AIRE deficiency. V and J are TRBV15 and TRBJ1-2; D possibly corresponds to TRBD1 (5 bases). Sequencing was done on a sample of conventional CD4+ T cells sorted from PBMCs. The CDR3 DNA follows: TGTGCCACCAGGAGACAGTTTAACTATGGCTACACCTTC. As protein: CATRRQFNYGYTF.